Listed here are 4 T cell receptor beta chains from one sample, sequenced in a study of blood T cell repertoires in COVID-19 (dated by TCRdb to 2018 to 2020). Receptor libraries were prepared by the immunoSEQ multiplex PCR assay. TCRdb obtained this table from immuneACCESS and retained in-frame rearrangements with V and J assigned. These tables miss some clones; where compared with another copy, unresolved V genes account for less than half of the shortfall, and the remainder is unexplained. This sample holds about 210,000 clones; 84% were observed only once. Around 2% of the sample is in the top ten clones. Sequenced sample: peripheral blood. The receptors were sampled from a man in his forties who had recovered from COVID-19.

This clone came up many times. This sequence joins TRBV4-1 and TRBJ1-5; D unclear. The V gene's germline CDR1 is MGHRA and CDR2 YSYEKL. V was cut by 1 base and J by 1 base, with 11 bases left in between. The CDR3 is 16 residues long. The CDR3 DNA reads TGCGCCAGCAGCCAAGGATCGGGTATCAGCAATCAGCCCCAGCATTTT. This gives the protein CASSQGSGISNQPQHF.

The V gene is TRBV19, the J gene TRBJ1-4; D is possibly TRBD1 (6 bases). CDR3 length: 16 amino acids. V lost 5 bases to trimming and J lost 0 bases, with 13 bases between them. From germline, CDR1 is LNHDA and CDR2 SQIVND (reference sequence). CDR3 residues: CASSDRPSATNEKLFF. The CDR3 region has the DNA TGTGCCAGTAGTGACAGGCCCTCTGCAACTAATGAAAAACTGTTTTTT. Full variable domain (missing parts from reference TRBV19 and TRBJ1-4): DGGITQSPKYLFRKEGQNVTLSCEQNLNHDAMYWYRQDPGQGLRLIYYSQIVNDFQKGDIAEGYSVSREKKESFPLTVTSAQKNPTAFYLCASSDRPSATNEKLFFGSGTQLSVL.

The chain uses TRBV29-1 and TRBJ2-6, with TRBD1 identical over 8 bases. Germline V lookup: CDR1 SQVTM, CDR2 ANQGSEA. Trimming removed 0 bases from V and 4 bases from J; junction bases left unmatched: 8. There are 17 residues in the CDR3. CDR3 region: CSVEDLQGAAGANVLTF. The CDR3 nucleotides read TGCAGCGTTGAAGATCTTCAGGGGGCTGCCGGGGCCAACGTCCTGACTTTC.

This chain joins TRBV4-1 and TRBJ1-3; D unresolved. Trimming removed 1 base from V and 2 bases from J, with 12 bases in between. CDR1 is MGHRA and CDR2 is YSYEKL in the germline V gene. The CDR3 spans 16 residues. The CDR3 loop is CASSQVGAYPGNTIYF. CDR3 nucleotide sequence: TGCGCCAGCAGCCAAGTAGGAGCCTACCCTGGAAACACCATATATTTT.